The entry below describes one T cell receptor (beta chain). Generated by immunoSEQ multiplex PCR, the TCRdb table keeps only in-frame clones and is missing some. The repertoire includes 150,000 to 190,000 clones, 80% of them detected once, and roughly 0.58% sits in the top ten. Unmatched junction bases numbered 7, after V lost 4 bases and J lost 3 bases. Germline-derived CDR1 and CDR2 are LGHNA and YNFKEQ. CDR3 length: 16 amino acids. These data belong to a study of blood T cell repertoires in COVID-19. The TCR comes from a man aged 55 to 69 with acute or convalescent COVID-19. The genes are TRBV4-2 and TRBJ2-7, with TRBD2 matching 12 bases. Sequences were obtained from peripheral blood. For the CDR3, the DNA is TGTGCCAGCAGCCTCGGGACTAGCGGGCGCTTCTACGAGCAGTACTTC. Translating gives CASSLGTSGRFYEQYF.